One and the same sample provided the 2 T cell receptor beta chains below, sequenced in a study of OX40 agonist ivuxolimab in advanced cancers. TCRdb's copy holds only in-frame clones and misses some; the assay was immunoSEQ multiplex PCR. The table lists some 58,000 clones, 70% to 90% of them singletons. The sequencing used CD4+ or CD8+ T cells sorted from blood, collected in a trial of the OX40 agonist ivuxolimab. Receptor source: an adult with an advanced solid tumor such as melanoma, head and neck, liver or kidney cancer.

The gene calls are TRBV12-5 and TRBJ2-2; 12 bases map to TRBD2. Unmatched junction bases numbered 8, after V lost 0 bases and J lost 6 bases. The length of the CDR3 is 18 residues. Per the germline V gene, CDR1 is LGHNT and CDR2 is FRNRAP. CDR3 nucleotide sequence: TGTGCTAGTGGTTTGGTAAGAATCGGACTAGCGGGATCCGGGGAGCTGTTTTTT. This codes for CASGLVRIGLAGSGELFF.

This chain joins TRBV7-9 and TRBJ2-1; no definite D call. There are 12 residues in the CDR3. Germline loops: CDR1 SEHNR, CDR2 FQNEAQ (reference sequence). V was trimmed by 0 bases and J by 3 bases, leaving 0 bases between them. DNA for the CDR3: TGTGCCAGCAGCTTAGCCTACAATGAGCAGTTCTTC. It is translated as CASSLAYNEQFF.